This T cell receptor (beta chain) originates from a study of cytomegalovirus exposure and HLA in healthy donors. Study observations and caveats: High specificity and sensitivity for cytomegalovirus status were reported for the classifier. Confirmation was obtained in vitro that three CMV-associated chains are specific for CMV antigens. Associated with cytomegalovirus, according to the listing, were some 180 TCR beta chains.

As to this clone: Its antigen is still unknown.

Generated by immunoSEQ multiplex PCR, the TCRdb table keeps only in-frame clones and is missing some. The table has under 150,000 clones, more than 75% seen once. This CDR3 has 15 residues. The V gene end was trimmed by 3 bases and the J gene end by 4 bases; junction bases not matched to a gene: 8. Germline V CDR1 and CDR2: KGHSH, LQKENI. Separate from the approximately 700-subject first cohort was the approximately 130-subject validation cohort, to which the donors belonged. The clonotype comes from a man aged 18 to 29 in good health and CMV-seropositive. Sequenced sample: PBMCs. The chain is built from TRBV18 and TRBJ2-7; 8 nucleotides line up with TRBD1. In nucleotides, the CDR3 is TGTGCCAGCTCACCTGGACAGGGTGAAGGATACGAGCAGTACTTC. Its translation is CASSPGQGEGYEQYF.